These T cell receptor beta chains were read from a single sample in a study of blood T cell repertoires in COVID-19. This table comes from immunoSEQ multiplex PCR, and its TCRdb copy is limited to in-frame clones, with some not included. Of about 100,000 clones detected, approximately 89% appear once; the ten largest clones hold around 2.1%. The specimen was peripheral blood. The receptors originated from a man aged 50 to 60 with active COVID-19. Each CDR3 is given with its conserved first and last residue. A D gene is named only where the DNA matches it firmly. Where a row states a size, it is once, few, many or the class of an expanded clone; other rows omit it.

D gene: .
J gene: TRBJ1-1
V gene: TRBV6-1
clone size: .
CDR3 protein: CASSEFRGQNTEAFF
CDR3 DNA: TGTGCCAGCAGTGAATTCCGGGGACAGAACACTGAAGCTTTCTTT

D gene: .
J gene: TRBJ2-2
V gene: TRBV2
clone size: .
CDR3 protein: CASRNDRGNTGELFF
CDR3 DNA: TGTGCCAGCAGAAACGACCGGGGGAACACCGGGGAGCTGTTTTTT

D gene: .
J gene: TRBJ1-2
V gene: TRBV12-3/TRBV12-4
clone size: .
CDR3 protein: CASSSRGGGYTF
CDR3 DNA: TGTGCCAGCAGTTCCCGAGGGGGTGGCTACACCTTC

D gene: TRBD1
J gene: TRBJ1-3
V gene: TRBV24-1
clone size: .
CDR3 protein: CATRTTGGFYLTGNTIYF
CDR3 DNA: TGTGCCACCAGGACCACAGGGGGCTTCTATCTAACGGGGAACACCATATATTTT

D gene: TRBD2
J gene: TRBJ2-1
V gene: TRBV30
clone size: .
CDR3 protein: CAWSVLAGGATTHEQFF
CDR3 DNA: TGTGCCTGGAGTGTACTGGCCGGGGGGGCGACCACCCATGAGCAGTTCTTC

D gene: .
J gene: TRBJ1-3
V gene: TRBV6-5
clone size: .
CDR3 protein: CASSLASGNTIYF
CDR3 DNA: TGTGCCAGCAGTTTGGCCTCTGGAAACACCATATATTTT

D gene: .
J gene: TRBJ2-2
V gene: TRBV4-1
clone size: .
CDR3 protein: CASSQVVRAGTGELFF
CDR3 DNA: TGCGCCAGCAGCCAAGTGGTCAGGGCGGGGACCGGGGAGCTGTTTTTT

D gene: .
J gene: TRBJ2-5
V gene: TRBV12-5
clone size: .
CDR3 protein: CASGLKQGIETQYF
CDR3 DNA: TGTGCTAGTGGTTTAAAACAGGGAATAGAGACCCAGTACTTC

D gene: .
J gene: TRBJ1-2
V gene: TRBV5-5
clone size: .
CDR3 protein: CASSLADYYGYTF
CDR3 DNA: TGTGCCAGCAGCTTAGCAGACTACTATGGCTACACCTTC

D gene: TRBD1
J gene: TRBJ2-1
V gene: TRBV24-1
clone size: .
CDR3 protein: CATSDTGVNEQFF
CDR3 DNA: TGTGCCACCAGTGACACAGGGGTAAATGAGCAGTTCTTC

D gene: TRBD1
J gene: TRBJ1-1
V gene: TRBV19
clone size: .
CDR3 protein: CASMARQGFTEAFF
CDR3 DNA: TGTGCCAGTATGGCGAGACAGGGATTTACTGAAGCTTTCTTT

D gene: .
J gene: TRBJ2-3
V gene: TRBV12-5
clone size: once
CDR3 protein: CASRDFSTDTQYF
CDR3 DNA: TGTGCTAGTCGAGACTTTAGCACAGATACGCAGTATTTT

D gene: .
J gene: TRBJ1-5
V gene: TRBV6-2/TRBV6-3
clone size: .
CDR3 protein: CASSPTGVYSNQPQHF
CDR3 DNA: TGTGCCAGCAGCCCTACCGGGGTTTATAGCAATCAGCCCCAGCATTTT

D gene: .
J gene: TRBJ1-2
V gene: TRBV3-1/TRBV3-2
clone size: .
CDR3 protein: CASSQPGEDYGYTF
CDR3 DNA: TGTGCCAGCAGCCAGCCAGGGGAAGACTATGGCTACACCTTC

D gene: TRBD2
J gene: TRBJ2-3
V gene: TRBV7-2
clone size: .
CDR3 protein: CASSFPSGVTDTQYF
CDR3 DNA: TGTGCCAGCAGCTTTCCTAGCGGTGTCACAGATACGCAGTATTTT

D gene: .
J gene: TRBJ2-3
V gene: TRBV7-8
clone size: .
CDR3 protein: CASSIDGGTDTQYF
CDR3 DNA: TGTGCCAGCAGCATAGACGGGGGTACAGATACGCAGTATTTT

D gene: TRBD1
J gene: TRBJ2-3
V gene: TRBV5-1
clone size: .
CDR3 protein: CATRSGQTSTDTQYF
CDR3 DNA: TGCGCCACCAGATCGGGACAGACAAGCACAGATACGCAGTATTTT

D gene: TRBD1
J gene: TRBJ1-1
V gene: TRBV3-1/TRBV3-2
clone size: .
CDR3 protein: CASSLGQGRTEAFF
CDR3 DNA: TGTGCCAGCAGCCTGGGACAGGGAAGGACTGAAGCTTTCTTT

D gene: .
J gene: TRBJ1-5
V gene: TRBV7-2
clone size: .
CDR3 protein: CASSLEWAAGGQPQHF
CDR3 DNA: TGTGCCAGCAGCTTAGAGTGGGCAGCGGGAGGTCAGCCCCAGCATTTT

D gene: TRBD1
J gene: TRBJ2-1
V gene: TRBV5-4
clone size: .
CDR3 protein: CASSLGQGDGEQFF
CDR3 DNA: TGTGCCAGCAGCCTGGGACAGGGGGACGGAGAGCAGTTCTTC

D gene: .
J gene: TRBJ1-2
V gene: TRBV19
clone size: .
CDR3 protein: CASSLGMGDYGYTF
CDR3 DNA: TGTGCCAGTAGCCTGGGTATGGGAGACTATGGCTACACCTTC

D gene: .
J gene: TRBJ2-6
V gene: TRBV5-1
clone size: .
CDR3 protein: CASVSVNSGANVLTF
CDR3 DNA: TGCGCCAGCGTTTCAGTCAACTCTGGGGCCAACGTCCTGACTTTC

D gene: TRBD1
J gene: TRBJ2-1
V gene: TRBV6-6
clone size: .
CDR3 protein: CASRRQGALNEQFF
CDR3 DNA: TGTGCCAGCAGACGACAGGGGGCGTTGAATGAGCAGTTCTTC

D gene: .
J gene: TRBJ1-1
V gene: TRBV5-1
clone size: once
CDR3 protein: CASSLVSGFNTEAFF
CDR3 DNA: TGCGCCAGCAGCTTGGTCTCGGGGTTCAACACTGAAGCTTTCTTT

D gene: .
J gene: TRBJ2-5
V gene: TRBV6-6
clone size: .
CDR3 protein: CASTDWETQYF
CDR3 DNA: TGTGCCAGCACCGACTGGGAGACCCAGTACTTC

D gene: .
J gene: TRBJ1-6
V gene: TRBV9
clone size: .
CDR3 protein: CASSVRGSYNSPLHF
CDR3 DNA: TGTGCCAGCAGCGTCAGGGGCTCCTATAATTCACCCCTCCACTTT

D gene: TRBD1
J gene: TRBJ1-6
V gene: TRBV6-1
clone size: .
CDR3 protein: CASSGRDRSFSSYNSPLHF
CDR3 DNA: TGTGCCAGCAGTGGCCGGGACAGGAGTTTTAGCTCCTATAATTCACCCCTCCACTTT

D gene: TRBD2
J gene: TRBJ2-1
V gene: TRBV6-5
clone size: .
CDR3 protein: CASRAGDEQFF
CDR3 DNA: TGTGCCAGCAGGGCGGGGGATGAGCAGTTCTTC

D gene: TRBD2
J gene: TRBJ2-5
V gene: TRBV15
clone size: .
CDR3 protein: CATSPMSGRARVSETQYF
CDR3 DNA: TGTGCCACCAGTCCAATGAGCGGGAGGGCACGGGTGTCAGAGACCCAGTACTTC

D gene: TRBD1
J gene: TRBJ1-3
V gene: TRBV2
clone size: .
CDR3 protein: CASSAGQGGSGNTIYF
CDR3 DNA: TGTGCCAGCAGTGCTGGACAGGGAGGGTCTGGAAACACCATATATTTT

D gene: TRBD2
J gene: TRBJ2-2
V gene: TRBV3-1/TRBV3-2
clone size: .
CDR3 protein: CASSQDRGSGGASTGELFF
CDR3 DNA: TGTGCCAGCAGCCAAGATCGAGGTAGCGGGGGGGCGAGCACCGGGGAGCTGTTTTTT

D gene: TRBD2
J gene: TRBJ2-5
V gene: TRBV30
clone size: .
CDR3 protein: CAWSPSPREGETQYF
CDR3 DNA: TGTGCCTGGAGTCCAAGTCCGCGGGAGGGGGAGACCCAGTACTTC

D gene: .
J gene: TRBJ2-1
V gene: TRBV7-2
clone size: once
CDR3 protein: CASSTPSVEQFF
CDR3 DNA: TGTGCCAGCAGCACCCCTAGCGTAGAGCAGTTCTTC

D gene: .
J gene: TRBJ2-3
V gene: TRBV2
clone size: .
CDR3 protein: CASSVEGQDTQYF
CDR3 DNA: TGTGCCAGCAGTGTTGAGGGCCAGGATACGCAGTATTTT

D gene: .
J gene: TRBJ1-2
V gene: TRBV6-5
clone size: .
CDR3 protein: CASSYSTKQGYGYTF
CDR3 DNA: TGTGCCAGCAGTTACTCCACTAAGCAAGGCTATGGCTACACCTTC

D gene: TRBD2
J gene: TRBJ2-5
V gene: TRBV4-1
clone size: .
CDR3 protein: CASSQAPSGGVKQETQYF
CDR3 DNA: TGCGCCAGCAGCCAAGCCCCCAGCGGGGGGGTCAAACAAGAGACCCAGTACTTC